This TCR beta chain was found in a study of cytomegalovirus exposure and HLA in healthy donors. Overall study findings and caveats: Later, an analysis found that common viral pathogens appeared to be linked with several of the most significant clusters.

The primer mix had 60 Vbeta and 13 Jbeta primers. Repertoires were generated with immunoSEQ multiplex PCR, while TCRdb's copy carries only in-frame clones and drops some. The sample holds about 160,000 clones; approximately 70% are singletons and the top ten take less than 3.5%. This clone was observed once. Its antigen is undetermined. CDR1 is MNHEY and CDR2 is SVGAGI in the germline V gene. The V segment lost 5 bases and the J segment 5 bases; nucleotides outside the gene matches: 6. The CDR3 sequence is 14 residues long. Sample: PBMCs. V is TRBV6-5 and J is TRBJ1-2; 9 positions agree with TRBD1. This sequence was found in a woman in her thirties or forties in good health and CMV-seropositive. CDR3 sequence reads: CASSRRTGEYGYTF. The CDR3 DNA is TGTGCCAGCAGTCGTAGGACAGGGGAGTATGGCTACACCTTC.